A single sample is the source of the 14 T cell receptor beta chains below, sequenced in a study of tumor and adjacent non-tumor tissue in lung cancer. A modified ARM-PCR protocol with three rounds of nested PCR amplified TCRbeta. TCRdb re-called the multiplex PCR reads with MiXCR, one entry per CDR3 protein. In the table there are 60,000 to 90,000 distinct CDR3 sequences, around four fifths of which are singletons. The template was RNA from unsorted bulk tissue. Specimen: lung tumor tissue. The receptors here all came from a woman in her forties or fifties with non-small cell lung cancer.

This clonotype was seen only once. An end of the junction differs from the germline gene, which may be a read error. The chain is built from TRBV11-2 and TRBJ2-3, with D perhaps matching TRBD1 (5 bases). Germline V gives CDR1 SGHAT, CDR2 FQNNGV. The CDR3 covers 13 residues. CDR3: CANSLDSGDKQYF. The CDR3 coding sequence is TGTGCCAACAGCTTAGACAGTGGAGATAAGCAGTATTTT.

This chain uses TRBV6-5 with TRBJ2-5, with D perhaps being TRBD1 or TRBD2 (5 bases each). Germline V gene sequence: CDR1 MNHEY, CDR2 SVGAGI. This CDR3 is built from 16 residues. With 7 bases removed from V and 9 bases from J, the gap between germline ends came to 27 bases. Written as DNA, the CDR3 is TGTGCCAGCAAAGGGTGGAATGAGGGGATGGTGCGGGCCCAGTACTTC. The encoded protein is CASKGWNEGMVRAQYF.

The sample holds many counts of this clonotype. The V and J genes are TRBV30 and TRBJ1-6; tentatively, D is TRBD1 (5 bases). The CDR3 contains 13 residues. The V gene's germline CDR1 is GTSNPN and CDR2 SVGIG (reference sequence). V lost 6 bases, J lost 4 bases, and 10 bases lay in between. The CDR3 DNA is TGTGCCTGTCGAGGGGAGTATAATTCACCCCTCCACTTT. This encodes CACRGEYNSPLHF.

This clonotype was detected once. At one end, the junction sequence differs from germline, possibly due to a read error. The chain employs TRBV10-2 and TRBJ2-6; D gene ambiguous. The V gene's germline CDR1 is WSHSY and CDR2 SAAADI. This CDR3 is built from 15 residues. The CDR3 spells CASGDIVAGANVLTF. CDR3 bases: TGCGCCAGCGGTGACATTGTTGCGGGGGCCAACGTCCTGACTTTC.

J is TRBJ2-3 and V is TRBV6-1; D not certain. CDR3 length: 14 amino acids. Between the trimmed V and J ends, which lost 10 bases and 1 base, there was a span of 15 bases. The germline V gene encodes CDR1 MNHNS and CDR2 SASEGT. CDR3 nucleotides: TGTGCCATCATCCGGTTCTGGGGCACAGATACGCAGTATTTT. Protein product: CAIIRFWGTDTQYF.

V usage is TRBV13 and J usage is TRBJ2-2; tentatively, D is TRBD2 (5 bases). Germline V gene lookup returns CDR1 PRHDT and CDR2 FYEKMQ (reference sequence). The CDR3 runs 12 residues. The V end was cut by 3 bases, the J end by 8 bases, with 7 bases between. The CDR3 sequence: CASSLREGELFF. The CDR3 DNA sequence: TGTGCCAGCAGCTTGAGGGAAGGGGAGCTGTTTTTT.

In regard to this clonotype: A read error may account for a junction end that differs from germline. The chain joins TRBV6-6 to TRBJ2-7, with TRBD1 matching over 11 bases. The V gene's germline CDR1 is MNHNY and CDR2 SVGAGI (reference sequence). CDR3 length equals 16 residues. Here the CDR3 reads CASSLSSGQGAYEQYF. DNA for the CDR3: TGTGCCAGCAGTCTCTCCAGCGGACAGGGGGCATACGAGCAGTATTTC.

There are a few counts of this clonotype. One end of the junction fails to match germline, which may point to a read error. The CDR3 reads CSTPSGLTGYIF. The CDR3 region has the DNA TGTAGCACCCCTTCCGGGCTTACGGGCTACATCTTC. This chain uses TRBV29-1 with TRBJ1-2; D gene unclear. Per the germline V gene, CDR1 is SQVTM and CDR2 is ANQGSEA. This CDR3 region has 12 residues.

Remarks on this clonotype: An end of the junction does not agree with germline; a read error may underlie this. The chain combines TRBV11-2 with TRBJ2-1, with D hard to call. This CDR3 has 20 residues. Germline CDR1 is SGHAT and CDR2 is FQNNGV. The CDR3 here is CASSLFRSLVGLRTYNEQSF. Here the CDR3 DNA reads TGTGCCAGCAGCTTGTTCCGGTCTCTAGTGGGATTAAGAACCTATAATGAGCAGTCCTTC.

This clonotype was observed at least ten times. The chain is built from TRBV20-1 and TRBJ1-5, with TRBD1 identical over 7 bases. This CDR3 contains 14 residues. The germline CDR1 and CDR2 sequences are DFQATT and SNEGSKA (reference sequence). With V trimmed by 4 bases and J by 0 bases, 3 bases remained unmatched. The CDR3 DNA sequence: TGCAGTGCTATCAAGGGGGCTAGCAATCAGCCCCAGCATTTT. Residues: CSAIKGASNQPQHF.

J is TRBJ2-1 and V is TRBV28; tentative D call: TRBD2 (6 bases). The CDR3 is 11 amino acids. From germline, CDR1 is MDHEN and CDR2 SYDVKM. CDR3 in DNA: TGTACCAACACCACCGGGGGTGAGCAGTTCTTC. Translating it yields CTNTTGGEQFF.

This clonotype was observed many times. This chain links TRBV24-1 with TRBJ2-2; D unresolved. Germline V lookup: CDR1 KGHDR, CDR2 SFDVKD. The CDR3 loop spans 15 amino acids. V lost 2 bases, J lost 4 bases, and 10 bases lay in between. The CDR3 DNA reads as TGTGCCACCAGTGATTCGGGTACGAGCACCGGGGAGCTGTTTTTT. Its translation is CATSDSGTSTGELFF.

This clonotype was seen ten or more times. The chain recombines TRBV4-2 with TRBJ1-1; 10 bases match TRBD1. Per germline, CDR1 LGHNA and CDR2 YNFKEQ. The CDR3 runs to 15 residues. V lost 4 bases, J lost 3 bases, and 5 bases stayed unmatched. CDR3 DNA sequence: TGTGCCAGCAGCCCCTCGGACAGGGGGGACACTGAAGCTTTCTTT. This gives the protein CASSPSDRGDTEAFF.

V and J are TRBV11-3 and TRBJ2-3; TRBD2 might be the D (5 bases). This CDR3 contains 14 residues. Germline V gene sequence: CDR1 SGHNT, CDR2 YENEEA. Trimming shortened V by 1 base and J by 1 base, and 6 bases separated the two germline ends. CDR3 sequence (DNA): TGTGCCAGCAGCTTAGGGGGAGGCACAGATACGCAGTATTTT. This encodes CASSLGGGTDTQYF.